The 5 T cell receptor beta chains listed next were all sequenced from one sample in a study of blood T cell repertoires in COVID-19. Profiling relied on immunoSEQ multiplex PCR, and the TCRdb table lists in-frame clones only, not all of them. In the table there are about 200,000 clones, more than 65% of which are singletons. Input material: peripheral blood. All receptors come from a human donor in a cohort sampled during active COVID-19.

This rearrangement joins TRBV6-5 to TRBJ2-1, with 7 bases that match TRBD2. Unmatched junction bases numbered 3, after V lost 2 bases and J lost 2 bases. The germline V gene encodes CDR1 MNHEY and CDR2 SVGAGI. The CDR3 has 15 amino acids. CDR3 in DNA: TGTGCCAGCAGTTACGGGCGGGAGACCTACAATGAGCAGTTCTTC. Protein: CASSYGRETYNEQFF.

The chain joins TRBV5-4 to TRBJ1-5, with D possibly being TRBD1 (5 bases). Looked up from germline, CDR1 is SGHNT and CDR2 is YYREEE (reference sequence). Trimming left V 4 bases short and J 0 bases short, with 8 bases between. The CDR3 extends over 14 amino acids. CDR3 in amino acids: CASSVDSSNQPQHF. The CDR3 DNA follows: TGTGCCAGCAGCGTCGACAGTAGCAATCAGCCCCAGCATTTT.

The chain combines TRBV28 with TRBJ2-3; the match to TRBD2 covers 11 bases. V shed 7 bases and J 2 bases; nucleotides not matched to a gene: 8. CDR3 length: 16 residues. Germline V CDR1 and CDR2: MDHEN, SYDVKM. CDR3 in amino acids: CASKVAGGPSTDTQYF. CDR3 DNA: TGTGCCAGCAAAGTAGCGGGAGGGCCCTCCACAGATACGCAGTATTTT.

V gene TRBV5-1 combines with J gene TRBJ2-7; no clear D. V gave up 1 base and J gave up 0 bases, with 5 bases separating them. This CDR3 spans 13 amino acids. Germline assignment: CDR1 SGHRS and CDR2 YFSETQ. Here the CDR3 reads CASSLTPSYEQYF. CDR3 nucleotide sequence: TGCGCCAGCAGCTTGACTCCCTCCTACGAGCAGTACTTC.

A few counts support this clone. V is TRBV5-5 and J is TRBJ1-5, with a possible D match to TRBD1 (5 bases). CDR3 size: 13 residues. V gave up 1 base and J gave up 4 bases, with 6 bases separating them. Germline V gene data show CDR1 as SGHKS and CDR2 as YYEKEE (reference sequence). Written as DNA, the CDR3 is TGTGCCAGCAGCTTGCGGGGGAATCAGCCCCAGCATTTT. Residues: CASSLRGNQPQHF.